The entry below describes one T cell receptor beta chain. Its antigen is not identified. This sample was included in a study of a mutant IDH1 vaccine in newly diagnosed glioma. Whole-study context: Beginning 4-6 weeks after radiotherapy alone, or with temozolomide cycles, vaccination took place. Most patients had radiochemotherapy with temozolomide before enrollment; others had one alone. Whole-study results and caveats: No link was apparently found between pseudoprogression and changes in top peripheral T cell clonotypes. It was roughly 93% of patients that developed vaccine-induced immune responses.

Method: immunoSEQ multiplex PCR; TCRdb's copy keeps in-frame clones and lacks some. The table shows about 55,000 clones, with over 70% occurring only once. Regarding time point: week 23, last vaccination. The study gave 300 ug of mutant IDH1 20-mer peptide per vaccine dose, with topical imiquimod. The germline V gene encodes CDR1 SGHNT and CDR2 YYREEE (reference sequence). The CDR3 is 12 amino acids. V was cut by 0 bases and J by 4 bases, with 4 bases left in between. This TCR derives from a man aged 35 to 55 with glioma. The V and J genes are TRBV5-4 and TRBJ1-2; D remains unclear. The source material was PBMCs, sampled from a glioma patient whose treatment included an IDH1 peptide vaccine. The CDR3 here is CASSLDAYGYTF. CDR3 nucleotide sequence: TGTGCCAGCAGCTTGGACGCCTATGGCTACACCTTC.